This TCR beta chain was sequenced during a study of blood T cells in healthy people across ages. Study outcomes and limitations: Relative to aged donors, long-lived donors carried more naive CD4+ cells and displayed higher diversity. Investigators viewed diversity estimates from one million T cells as underestimates, the study reported.

Then a second PCR, running roughly 7 to 11 cycles, was carried out with a sample-barcoded 5' primer and a J-beta primer mix. A template-switch adaptor containing 12 random nucleotides labeled each cDNA molecule. All samples gave at least 2.5 million CDR3-containing paired-end reads. TCRdb reprocessed the 5' RACE reads with MiXCR, giving one entry per CDR3 protein. The top ten clones hold 15% to 20% of a sample with about 780,000 distinct CDR3 sequences, about half of them seen once. CDR3 length: 17 residues. Trimming at V came to 5 bases and at J to 2 bases, leaving 11 bases not matched to a gene. The germline gives CDR1 MNHEY, CDR2 SVGEGT. Note on this clonotype: Its antigen is not identified.

Source material: blood. The chain employs TRBV6-2 or TRBV6-3 and TRBJ2-5; 10 nucleotides agree with TRBD2. This sequence was found in a man older than 75 in good health. CDR3 protein: CASSKPGLAKKQETQYF. CDR3 DNA sequence: TGTGCCAGCAGTAAGCCGGGACTAGCGAAAAAGCAAGAGACCCAGTACTTC.